This T cell receptor (beta chain) was sequenced in a study of blood T cell repertoires in COVID-19. About the research overall: T cells, B-cell-depleted T cells, or PBMCs supplied cDNA or gDNA.

This table comes from immunoSEQ multiplex PCR, and its TCRdb copy is limited to in-frame clones, with some not included. The data contain approximately 300,000 clones, 90% of them seen just once; the ten biggest clones take up 3% to 5%. This CDR3 has 16 amino acids. V was pared by 1 base and J by 3 bases, with 15 bases between. Per the germline V gene, CDR1 is LGHDT and CDR2 is YNNKEL (reference sequence). The receptor was derived from a young woman who had been exposed to COVID-19. Material: PBMCs or T cells enriched from blood (not recorded which). V usage is TRBV3-1 (or the pseudogene TRBV3-2) and J usage is TRBJ1-2; unclear D gene. The CDR3 DNA is TGTGCCAGCAGCCAAGGTGGCGACAACTTGTACTATGGCTACACCTTC. Translating gives CASSQGGDNLYYGYTF.